Listed here are 31 T cell receptor beta chains from one sample, sequenced in a study of T-cell memory formation after mild COVID-19. TCRdb re-derived calls from the 5' RACE reads in MiXCR, one entry per CDR3 protein. The sample consists of approximately 150,000 distinct CDR3 sequences, 6% to 7% of them appearing once. The sample taken for sequencing was PBMCs or a T cell subset sorted from them (not recorded which). Receptor source: an adult woman who had mild COVID-19 (a few samples of this study predate the infection). Cell type and time point are not known.

Many counts were recorded for this clonotype. The chain carries TRBV12-3 or TRBV12-4 and TRBJ2-4; 9 nucleotides align to TRBD1. The junction had 8 bases not matched to a gene; V was cut back by 5 bases and J by 6 bases. The CDR3 is 15 amino acids. CDR3 in amino acids: CASSRTGEYGNIQYF. The CDR3 DNA follows: TGTGCCAGCAGTCGGACAGGGGAATATGGAAACATTCAGTACTTC.

Ten or more counts support this clonotype. V gene TRBV11-2 combines with J gene TRBJ1-5, with a tentative D call TRBD1 (5 bases). In germline, CDR1 is SGHAT, CDR2 FQNNGV. This CDR3 is built from 15 residues. The V end lost 0 bases, the J end lost 3 bases, and 9 bases lay between the germline ends. DNA for the CDR3: TGTGCCAGCAGCTTAGACCCAGGGTACAATCAGCCCCAGCATTTT. Its translation: CASSLDPGYNQPQHF.

This clonotype was recorded many times. The V call is TRBV3-1, the J call TRBJ1-1, with no clear D. Looked up from germline, CDR1 is LGHDT and CDR2 is YNNKEL (reference sequence). V was trimmed by 0 bases and J by 8 bases, leaving 13 bases between them. The CDR3 totals 14 residues. This chain's CDR3 is CASSQDRSREEAFF. As DNA, the CDR3 is TGTGCCAGCAGCCAAGATCGGTCCCGGGAAGAAGCTTTCTTT.

This clonotype has ten or more counts. The V and J genes are TRBV6-6 and TRBJ2-3; weak D call: TRBD1 (6 bases). Per the germline V gene, CDR1 is MNHNY and CDR2 is SVGAGI (reference sequence). With 0 bases removed from V and 7 bases from J, the gap between germline ends came to 17 bases. This CDR3 region has 16 residues. CDR3 sequence reads: CASSYSLGAELYTQYF. For the CDR3, the DNA is TGTGCCAGCAGTTACTCGCTGGGGGCCGAGTTGTATACGCAGTATTTT.

The J gene is TRBJ2-3, the V gene TRBV7-3, with D perhaps assigned TRBD1 or TRBD2 (5 bases each). Looked up from germline, CDR1 is SGHTA and CDR2 is FQGTGA. CDR3 length: 15 residues. Between the trimmed V and J ends, which lost 5 bases and 4 bases, there was a span of 16 bases. The CDR3 nucleotides read TGTGCCAGCAGCCAACTAGGGGAACGAGCAGATACGCAGTATTTT. This encodes CASSQLGERADTQYF.

In its sample, this clonotype was seen many times. This chain uses TRBV20-1 with TRBJ2-2, with D possibly matching TRBD2 (5 bases). The germline CDR1 and CDR2 sequences are DFQATT and SNEGSKA (reference sequence). The CDR3 extends over 14 amino acids. V lost 0 bases, J lost 5 bases, and 10 bases lay in between. The CDR3 bases are TGCAGTGCTAGAGATAGGTGGGAGACCGGGGAGCTGTTTTTT. This gives the protein CSARDRWETGELFF.

This clonotype was counted ten times or more. This chain uses TRBV30 with TRBJ1-5; D call uncertain. The CDR3 covers 13 residues. Germline loops: CDR1 GTSNPN, CDR2 SVGIG (reference sequence). Trimming removed 2 bases from V and 7 bases from J, with 12 bases in between. The CDR3 spells CAWSLGLGQPQHF. The CDR3 nucleotides are TGTGCCTGGAGTCTAGGGCTTGGACAGCCCCAGCATTTT. The full variable domain, with the rest looked up from reference TRBV30 and TRBJ1-5, is SQTIHQWPATLVQPVGSPLSLECTVEGTSNPNLYWYRQAAGRGLQLLFYSVGIGQISSEVPQNLSASRPQDRQFILSSKKLLLSDSGFYLCAWSLGLGQPQHFGDGTRLSIL.

This clonotype was observed at least ten times. The chain is built from TRBV7-9 and TRBJ2-3; D not resolved. The CDR3 totals 14 residues. The germline V gene encodes CDR1 SEHNR and CDR2 FQNEAQ (reference sequence). The ends were cut back, 7 bases at V and 4 bases at J, with 15 bases in the middle. The CDR3 is CASMGILNADTQYF. Written as DNA, the CDR3 is TGTGCCAGCATGGGGATCCTGAACGCAGATACGCAGTATTTT.

This clonotype was counted ten times or more. The gene calls are TRBV2 and TRBJ2-7; 9 positions match TRBD1. The CDR3 is 16 amino acids. V lost 4 bases, J lost 1 base, and 8 bases stayed unmatched. Looked up from germline, CDR1 is SNHLY and CDR2 is FYNNEI. The CDR3 bases are TGTGCCAGCAGTGTTGGCCCGGGACAGGGATCCTACGAGCAGTACTTC. Amino acids: CASSVGPGQGSYEQYF.

The chain combines TRBV5-1 with TRBJ2-5, with unresolved D. This CDR3 comprises 16 residues. The germline V and J ends were trimmed by 1 base and 2 bases, with 15 bases remaining between them. Germline V gives CDR1 SGHRS, CDR2 YFSETQ. The CDR3 spells CASSLLVVVQQETQYF. CDR3 coding DNA: TGCGCCAGCAGCTTGCTAGTTGTTGTTCAGCAAGAGACCCAGTACTTC. The complete variable domain, with remaining parts taken from reference TRBV5-1 and TRBJ2-5, reads KAGVTQTPRYLIKTRGQQVTLSCSPISGHRSVSWYQQTPGQGLQFLFEYFSETQRNKGNFPGRFSGRQFSNSRSEMNVSTLELGDSALYLCASSLLVVVQQETQYFGPGTRLLVL.

The V call is TRBV5-4, the J call TRBJ1-2; the match to TRBD1 covers 10 bases. This CDR3 is built from 15 residues. With 3 bases clipped from V and 0 bases from J, the junction kept 2 bases outside the gene matches. CDR1 is SGHNT and CDR2 is YYREEE in the germline V gene (reference sequence). CDR3 loop: CASSSDRGANYGYTF. Written as DNA, the CDR3 is TGTGCCAGCAGCTCGGACAGGGGGGCTAACTATGGCTACACCTTC.

This clonotype was seen many times. The gene calls are TRBV29-1 and TRBJ1-2; possible D gene TRBD1, 5 bases. The CDR3 sequence is 12 residues long. Trimming removed 0 bases at V and 8 bases at J, with 10 bases between. Germline CDR1 SQVTM, CDR2 ANQGSEA. CDR3 region: CSVEEGGGGYTF. As DNA, the CDR3 is TGCAGCGTTGAAGAGGGGGGAGGAGGCTACACCTTC. The variable domain in full, with the rest retrieved from reference TRBV29-1 and TRBJ1-2, is SAVISQKPSRDICQRGTSLTIQCQVDSQVTMMFWYRQQPGQSLTLIATANQGSEATYESGFVIDKFPISRPNLTFSTLTVSNMSPEDSSIYLCSVEEGGGGYTFGSGTRLTVV.

A note on this clonotype: One base away lies a much larger clone, so this may be a sequencing read error. The V and J genes are TRBV5-6 and TRBJ2-2, with 11 bases identical to TRBD1. Germline V gene lookup returns CDR1 SGHDT and CDR2 YYEEEE. The V and J ends lost 4 bases and 1 base, in that order; junction bases with no gene match: 3. The CDR3 runs 16 residues. Here the CDR3 DNA reads TGTGCCAGCAGCGCCGGGACAGGGGGGAACACCGGGGAGCTGTTTTTT. Its translation is CASSAGTGGNTGELFF.

Ten or more counts support this clonotype. The rearrangement uses TRBV11-1 and TRBJ1-1, with a weak D call TRBD1 (6 bases). The CDR3 totals 14 residues. Trimming stripped 4 bases from V and 4 bases from J, with 13 bases between. The germline CDR1 and CDR2 sequences are SGHAT and FQDESV (reference sequence). CDR3 sequence (DNA): TGTGCCAGCAGCTCCAACAGAGGGGGCACTGAAGCTTTCTTT. It codes for CASSSNRGGTEAFF.

J is TRBJ2-5 and V is TRBV12-3 or TRBV12-4, with D perhaps given as TRBD1 or TRBD2 (6 bases each). Trimming removed 3 bases from V and 4 bases from J, with 9 bases in between. This CDR3 region has 13 residues. DNA of the CDR3: TGTGCCAGCAGTTTCCGGGGGCCAGAGACCCAGTACTTC. Translating gives CASSFRGPETQYF.

This clonotype showed up just a few times. CDR3 bases: TGTGCCACGGGCCGGACGAACACCGGGGAGCTGTTTTTT. Encoded protein: CATGRTNTGELFF. This rearrangement joins TRBV24-1 to TRBJ2-2; D gene ambiguous. Trimming took off 10 bases at V and 0 bases at J, with 8 bases between the two ends. Germline V CDR1 and CDR2: KGHDR, SFDVKD. The CDR3 runs to 13 residues.

This clonotype was recorded at least ten times. The V call is TRBV5-1, the J call TRBJ2-3; TRBD2 might be the D (6 bases). V lost 2 bases and J 1 base, leaving 17 bases between the germline ends. The germline V gene has CDR1 SGHRS and CDR2 YFSETQ. This CDR3 contains 17 residues. The CDR3 region has the DNA TGCGCCAGCAGCTTCTACGGAGATTTAGCGGGCACAGATACGCAGTATTTT. This codes for CASSFYGDLAGTDTQYF.

The CDR3 nucleotides are TGTGCCACCAGTGATTCCCGGGACATTAATGAAAAACTGTTTTTT. Its translation: CATSDSRDINEKLFF. V is TRBV24-1 and J is TRBJ1-4; maybe TRBD1 (6 bases). Trimming removed 2 bases at V and 4 bases at J, with 10 bases between. Germline CDR1 KGHDR, CDR2 SFDVKD. CDR3 size: 15 residues.

In this sample, this clonotype turned up many times. This chain links TRBV18 with TRBJ1-6, with D possibly matching TRBD1 (5 bases). CDR3 length: 15 residues. Trimming cost V 3 bases and J 0 bases, with 6 bases left between them. The germline CDR1 and CDR2 sequences are KGHSH and LQKENI. The CDR3 reads CASSPTGSYNSPLHF. The CDR3 nucleotides read TGTGCCAGCTCACCCACAGGCTCCTATAATTCACCCCTCCACTTT. Together with reference TRBV18 and TRBJ1-6, the CDR3 gives the full variable domain: NAGVMQNPRHLVRRRGQEARLRCSPMKGHSHVYWYRQLPEEGLKFMVYLQKENIIDESGMPKERFSAEFPKEGPSILRIQQVVRGDSAAYFCASSPTGSYNSPLHFGNGTRLTVT.

The chain recombines TRBV4-1 with TRBJ2-1, with TRBD2 matching over 12 bases. The V segment lost 8 bases and the J segment 7 bases; nucleotides outside the gene matches: 6. Per the germline V gene, CDR1 is MGHRA and CDR2 is YSYEKL. This CDR3 has 14 amino acids. The CDR3 here is CASERLAGANEQFF. The CDR3 region has the DNA TGCGCCAGCGAGCGACTAGCGGGAGCAAATGAGCAGTTCTTC.

The table lists this clonotype with many counts. V is TRBV4-1 and J is TRBJ1-2, with D perhaps matching TRBD1 (6 bases). V was pared by 0 bases and J by 8 bases, with 22 bases between. The CDR3 contains 17 residues. Germline-derived CDR1 and CDR2 are MGHRA and YSYEKL. CDR3 protein: CASSQEVGQLLTRGYTF. The CDR3, as DNA: TGCGCCAGCAGCCAAGAAGTAGGACAGCTCCTCACGAGGGGCTACACCTTC.

The rearrangement links TRBV20-1 to TRBJ2-7, with 8 positions matching TRBD1. Germline lookup yields CDR1 DFQATT and CDR2 SNEGSKA (reference sequence). The J segment lost 4 bases and the V segment lost 4 bases, leaving 6 bases of the junction unmatched. The length of the CDR3 is 13 residues. The chain's CDR3 is CSAIGTGHYEQYF. As DNA, the CDR3 is TGCAGTGCTATTGGGACAGGCCATTACGAGCAGTACTTC.

This clonotype was recorded at least ten times. This chain joins TRBV7-9 and TRBJ1-1, with 7 bases fitting TRBD1. V lost 5 bases to trimming and J lost 5 bases; unmatched junction nucleotides: 2. The CDR3 spans 12 residues. Germline CDR1 and CDR2: SEHNR and FQNEAQ (reference sequence). This chain's CDR3 is CASSRTGTEAFF. In DNA form, the CDR3 reads TGTGCCAGCAGCCGGACAGGAACTGAAGCTTTCTTT. Complete variable domain (other parts from reference TRBV7-9 and TRBJ1-1): DTGVSQNPRHKITKRGQNVTFRCDPISEHNRLYWYRQTLGQGPEFLTYFQNEAQLEKSRLLSDRFSAERPKGSFSTLEIQRTEQGDSAMYLCASSRTGTEAFFGQGTRLTVV.

This chain joins TRBV7-3 and TRBJ2-3; TRBD2 matches 11 bases. Germline CDR1 SGHTA, CDR2 FQGTGA. Trimming cost V 5 bases and J 3 bases; bases outside gene matches: 1. The CDR3 contains 14 residues. This CDR3 reads CASSRLAGTDTQYF. In nucleotides, the CDR3 is TGTGCCAGCAGCCGACTAGCGGGGACAGATACGCAGTATTTT. Full variable domain (missing parts from reference TRBV7-3 and TRBJ2-3): GAGVSQTPSNKVTEKGKYVELRCDPISGHTALYWYRQSLGQGPEFLIYFQGTGAADDSGLPNDRFFAVRPEGSVSTLKIQRTERGDSAVYLCASSRLAGTDTQYFGPGTRLTVL.

V usage is TRBV5-1 and J usage is TRBJ1-2; D possibly corresponds to TRBD1 (5 bases). CDR1 is SGHRS, CDR2 YFSETQ, per germline. The CDR3 has 11 amino acids. The ends were cut back, 4 bases at V and 6 bases at J, with 7 bases in the middle. CDR3 amino acids: CASSGGNGYTF. In DNA, the CDR3 is TGCGCCAGCAGCGGGGGGAATGGCTACACCTTC.

This clonotype has more than one count but fewer than ten. The chain couples TRBV2 to TRBJ1-2; 7 bases match TRBD1. The length of the CDR3 is 14 residues. J lost 2 bases, V lost 4 bases, and 4 bases had no gene match. Germline CDR1 is SNHLY and CDR2 is FYNNEI. As DNA, the CDR3 is TGTGCCAGCAGTGGACAGGGCTTGAACTATGGCTACACCTTC. This translates into CASSGQGLNYGYTF.

This clonotype has ten or more counts. The V gene is TRBV5-5, the J gene TRBJ2-5; no clear D. The CDR3 has 15 amino acids. The germline gives CDR1 SGHKS, CDR2 YYEKEE (reference sequence). The V and J ends lost 3 bases and 5 bases respectively, with 17 bases between them. CDR3 bases: TGTGCCAGCAGCTCCCTGGAATCGGAGACGGAGACCCAGTACTTC. This sequence encodes CASSSLESETETQYF.

This clonotype was recorded at least ten times. This chain links TRBV7-9 with TRBJ2-7; D not resolved. The length of the CDR3 is 13 residues. The germline V gene has CDR1 SEHNR and CDR2 FQNEAQ (reference sequence). V gave up 5 bases and J gave up 2 bases, with 10 bases separating them. As DNA, the CDR3 is TGTGCCAGCAGCCCGATGGGTCCCTACGAGCAGTACTTC. The encoded protein is CASSPMGPYEQYF.

J is TRBJ1-4 and V is TRBV3-1, with a tentative D call TRBD1 (5 bases). V lost 0 bases and J lost 7, with 21 bases in between. Germline V gene data show CDR1 as LGHDT and CDR2 as YNNKEL (reference sequence). The CDR3 sequence is 18 residues long. The CDR3 DNA is TGTGCCAGCAGCCAAGATTTACATGCGGGGACGCAGTCTGAAAAACTGTTTTTT. Amino acids: CASSQDLHAGTQSEKLFF.

This chain connects TRBV18 to TRBJ1-6; D not certain. Looked up from germline, CDR1 is KGHSH and CDR2 is LQKENI. Between the trimmed V and J ends, which lost 3 bases and 0 bases, there was a span of 9 bases. The CDR3 extends over 16 amino acids. The CDR3 is CASSPPASSYNSPLHF. The CDR3 DNA follows: TGTGCCAGCTCACCCCCAGCCAGCTCCTATAATTCACCCCTCCACTTT.

This clonotype occurred many times. This rearrangement joins TRBV7-9 to TRBJ2-7; 7 bases align to TRBD1. Germline lookup yields CDR1 SEHNR and CDR2 FQNEAQ (reference sequence). The CDR3 contains 13 residues. V lost 4 bases and J lost 2; bases outside the gene matches: 2. CDR3 sequence (DNA): TGTGCCAGCAGCTCGACAGGGACCTACGAGCAGTACTTC. It specifies CASSSTGTYEQYF.